The T cell receptor beta chain under discussion was sequenced for a study of T cell responses to AZD1222 COVID-19 vaccine. Broader study findings: With two AZD1222 doses given, Spike-specific TCR breadth and depth both rose. Targets within unmutated variant regions were reportedly found for nearly half of spike-specific TCRs.

The repertoire was sequenced with immunoSEQ multiplex PCR; TCRdb's copy has only in-frame clones and lacks some. The sample consists of about 88,000 clones, under 95% of them appearing once. This CDR3 comprises 13 residues. Looked up from germline, CDR1 is SEHNR and CDR2 is FQNEAQ (reference sequence). The V gene lost 6 bases and the J gene lost 1 base, with 9 bases spanning the gap. Worth noting for this clone: Its antigen is currently unknown.

The chain is built from TRBV7-9 and TRBJ1-1, with unresolved D. Sequences were derived from peripheral blood, sampled on day 0 of MenACWY control vaccination. The receptor was isolated from an adult in good health. CDR3 in DNA: TGTGCCAGCAGAGAAAGAGGGAACACTGAAGCTTTCTTT. Translating it yields CASRERGNTEAFF.